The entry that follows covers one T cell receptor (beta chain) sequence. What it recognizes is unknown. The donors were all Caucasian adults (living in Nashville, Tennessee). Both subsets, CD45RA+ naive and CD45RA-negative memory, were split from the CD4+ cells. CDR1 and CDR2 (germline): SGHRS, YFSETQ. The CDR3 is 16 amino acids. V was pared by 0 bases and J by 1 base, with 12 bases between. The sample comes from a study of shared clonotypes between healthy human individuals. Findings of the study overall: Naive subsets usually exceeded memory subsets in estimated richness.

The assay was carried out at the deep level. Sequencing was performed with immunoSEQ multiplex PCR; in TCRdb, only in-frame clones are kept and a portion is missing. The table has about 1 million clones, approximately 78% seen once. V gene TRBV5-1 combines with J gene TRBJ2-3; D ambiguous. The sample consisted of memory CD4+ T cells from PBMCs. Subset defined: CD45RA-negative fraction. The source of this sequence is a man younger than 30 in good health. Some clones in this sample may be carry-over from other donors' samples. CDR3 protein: CASSLGDPAGTDTQYF. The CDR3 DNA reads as TGCGCCAGCAGCTTGGGTGACCCTGCCGGCACAGATACGCAGTATTTT.